The 27 T cell receptor beta chains presented below share a single source sample, sequenced in a study of blood T cell repertoires in COVID-19. The data were produced by immunoSEQ multiplex PCR, yet TCRdb's version contains in-frame clones alone and is incomplete. The sample lists around 170,000 clones; under 85% were seen once. Sample: peripheral blood. Receptor source: a woman between 40 and 55 years old with acute or convalescent COVID-19.

This chain links TRBV5-1 with TRBJ2-3; maybe TRBD1 (7 bases). Deletions cut 3 bases from V and 6 bases from J, with 23 bases between. The CDR3 runs 17 residues. The V gene's germline CDR1 is SGHRS and CDR2 YFSETQ. The CDR3 is CASSYGWTGTGADTQYF. CDR3 DNA: TGCGCCAGCAGCTACGGGTGGACAGGTACGGGGGCGGATACGCAGTATTTT.

This clone has just one count. This chain uses TRBV5-1 with TRBJ2-3, with D perhaps TRBD2 (5 bases). The CDR3 length is 14 residues. Germline CDR1 reads SGHRS; CDR2 reads YFSETQ. The V and J ends lost 0 bases and 1 base respectively, with 6 bases between them. The CDR3 loop reads CASSLDGGTDTQYF. The DNA of the CDR3 is TGCGCCAGCAGCTTGGACGGGGGCACAGATACGCAGTATTTT.

The chain has TRBV19 and TRBJ2-3, with 7 bases fitting TRBD2. Germline V gives CDR1 LNHDA, CDR2 SQIVND (reference sequence). The ends lost 3 bases at V and 2 bases at J; junction bases unmatched: 8. CDR3 length equals 16 residues. Written as DNA, the CDR3 is TGTGCCAGTAGTATTTCTTCCGGGGGGACCACAGATACGCAGTATTTT. Translation gives CASSISSGGTTDTQYF.

This clone came up a few times. In nucleotides, the CDR3 is TGTGCCAGCAGTAATTCTAACTATGGCTACACCTTC. Protein: CASSNSNYGYTF. The chain is built from TRBV3-1 (or the pseudogene TRBV3-2) and TRBJ1-2; D not certain. Germline CDR1 is LGHDT and CDR2 is YNNKEL (reference sequence). The CDR3 has 12 amino acids. The germline V and J ends were trimmed by 6 bases and 0 bases, with 5 bases remaining between them.

The chain couples TRBV4-1 to TRBJ2-7; 10 bases line up with TRBD2. With 4 bases clipped from V and 2 bases from J, the junction kept 11 bases outside the gene matches. The V gene's germline CDR1 is MGHRA and CDR2 YSYEKL. CDR3 length equals 17 residues. CDR3 DNA sequence: TGCGCCAGCAGCCGCCACCCTAGCGGGAGTTCCCCCTACGAGCAGTACTTC. Protein product: CASSRHPSGSSPYEQYF.

About this clone: The same CDR3 arises from other DNA sequences in this sample as well. The chain has TRBV11-2 and TRBJ2-7; 11 bases are shared with TRBD2. CDR3 length: 15 amino acids. Germline V gene lookup returns CDR1 SGHAT and CDR2 FQNNGV. The ends lost 1 base at V and 3 bases at J; junction bases unmatched: 2. This CDR3 is CASSLAGTSGYEQYF. The CDR3 coding sequence is TGTGCCAGCAGCTTAGCCGGGACTAGCGGCTACGAGCAGTACTTC.

This clone was detected only once. The chain links TRBV18 to TRBJ2-7, with a possible D match to TRBD1 (5 bases). The CDR3 contains 14 residues. Germline assignment: CDR1 KGHSH and CDR2 LQKENI. The V end was cut by 3 bases, the J end by 1 base, with 10 bases between. CDR3 region: CASSPAAGSYEQYF. The CDR3 coding sequence is TGTGCCAGCTCACCCGCGGCAGGGTCCTACGAGCAGTACTTC. Complete variable domain (other parts from reference TRBV18 and TRBJ2-7): NAGVMQNPRHLVRRRGQEARLRCSPMKGHSHVYWYRQLPEEGLKFMVYLQKENIIDESGMPKERFSAEFPKEGPSILRIQQVVRGDSAAYFCASSPAAGSYEQYFGPGTRLTVT.

On this clone itself: The same CDR3 arises from other DNA sequences in this sample as well. This chain joins TRBV5-1 and TRBJ2-1; a possible D gene is TRBD1 (5 bases). This CDR3 region has 15 residues. Trimming pared 0 bases from V and 1 base from J, leaving 8 bases between. Germline CDR1 and CDR2: SGHRS and YFSETQ. Written as DNA, the CDR3 is TGCGCCAGCAGCTTGGGGCAGGGATCCTACAATGAGCAGTTCTTC. It is translated as CASSLGQGSYNEQFF.

There are a few counts of this clone. The chain links TRBV27 to TRBJ1-6; 7 bases line up with TRBD1. From germline, CDR1 is MNHEY and CDR2 SMNVEV (reference sequence). The CDR3 spans 15 residues. V was clipped by 0 bases and J by 5 bases; unmatched bases: 1. The CDR3 sequence is CASSLSGTDNSPLHF. Written as DNA, the CDR3 is TGTGCCAGCAGTTTATCAGGGACAGATAATTCACCCCTCCACTTT.

The chain has TRBV7-9 and TRBJ2-1; D is uncertain. The CDR3 has 14 residues. Looked up from germline, CDR1 is SEHNR and CDR2 is FQNEAQ (reference sequence). Trimming shortened V by 1 base and J by 7 bases, and 11 bases separated the two germline ends. The DNA for the CDR3 is TGTGCCAGCAGCTTAGGACTCCCTGGGAATGAGCAGTTCTTC. The encoded protein is CASSLGLPGNEQFF.

The chain's CDR3 is CASTPQAGLYNEQFF. DNA of the CDR3: TGCGCCAGCACCCCGCAGGCAGGACTCTACAATGAGCAGTTCTTC. J is TRBJ2-1 and V is TRBV5-1; D is perhaps TRBD2 (5 bases). The CDR3 extends over 15 amino acids. Deletions cut 6 bases from V and 3 bases from J, with 16 bases between. Germline CDR1 is SGHRS and CDR2 is YFSETQ.

J is TRBJ1-3 and V is TRBV2; tentatively, D is TRBD1 (5 bases). The length of the CDR3 is 13 residues. The germline CDR1 and CDR2 sequences are SNHLY and FYNNEI. V gave up 4 bases and J gave up 8 bases, with 12 bases separating them. The CDR3 protein is CASSAGFEYTIYF. CDR3 nucleotides: TGTGCCAGCAGTGCAGGGTTTGAATACACCATATATTTT. Using reference TRBV2 and TRBJ1-3 for the parts outside the CDR3, the full variable domain is EPEVTQTPSHQVTQMGQEVILRCVPISNHLYFYWYRQILGQKVEFLVSFYNNEISEKSEIFDDQFSVERPDGSNFTLKIRSTKLEDSAMYFCASSAGFEYTIYFGEGSWLTVV.

Of note for this clone: At one end the junction does not follow the germline gene, possibly because of a read error. This chain connects TRBV4-1 to TRBJ1-6; D ambiguous. CDR3 size: 9 residues. Germline-derived CDR1 and CDR2 are MGHRA and YSYEKL. The CDR3 nucleotides read TGCGCCAGCAGCCGCAGGAACGTCTTT. It yields the protein CASSRRNVF.

The chain uses TRBV3-1 (or the pseudogene TRBV3-2) and TRBJ2-5, with a possible D match to TRBD2 (5 bases). Germline V gene lookup returns CDR1 LGHDT and CDR2 YNNKEL (reference sequence). V shed 1 base and J shed 2 bases, with 8 bases lying between them. The CDR3 sequence is 14 residues long. Here the CDR3 DNA reads TGTGCCAGCAGCCAAGTCGGGGAGCAAGAGACCCAGTACTTC. Translation: CASSQVGEQETQYF.

This clone was counted a few times. The chain joins TRBV7-2 to TRBJ2-7; TRBD2 matches at 10 bases. Germline V gene lookup returns CDR1 SGHTA and CDR2 FQGNSA. The V and J ends lost 5 bases and 2 bases, in that order; junction bases with no gene match: 6. The CDR3 consists of 15 residues. This chain's CDR3 is CASSLSGRTTYEQYF. The CDR3 DNA follows: TGTGCCAGCAGCCTTAGCGGGAGGACCACCTACGAGCAGTACTTC.

The chain is built from TRBV4-1 and TRBJ2-2, with 7 nucleotides matching TRBD1. V dropped 1 base and J dropped 0; count of bases not matched to a gene: 20. CDR1 and CDR2 (germline): MGHRA, YSYEKL. The CDR3 loop spans 22 amino acids. The CDR3 region is CASSQVGLGRGTPLANTGELFF. As DNA, the CDR3 is TGCGCCAGCAGCCAAGTAGGCTTGGGCAGGGGGACACCTTTGGCGAACACCGGGGAGCTGTTTTTT.

This clone has a handful of counts. V gene TRBV5-1 combines with J gene TRBJ1-1; no clear D. The germline V and J ends were trimmed by 6 bases and 2 bases, with 17 bases remaining between them. From germline, CDR1 is SGHRS and CDR2 YFSETQ. The CDR3 contains 15 residues. CDR3 amino acids: CASTPPEDTNTEAFF. The CDR3 nucleotides read TGCGCCAGCACCCCGCCGGAGGATACTAACACTGAAGCTTTCTTT.

V gene TRBV4-2 combines with J gene TRBJ2-3; 7 bases are a match to TRBD2. There are 17 residues in the CDR3. Germline CDR1 reads LGHNA; CDR2 reads YNFKEQ. The V segment lost 0 bases and the J segment 1 base; nucleotides outside the gene matches: 7. The CDR3 region is CASSQDGGLAGTDTQYF. The CDR3 nucleotides are TGTGCCAGCAGCCAAGATGGTGGGCTAGCGGGCACAGATACGCAGTATTTT.

The rearrangement uses TRBV9 and TRBJ1-5; D call uncertain. CDR3 length: 13 residues. CDR1 and CDR2 (germline): SGDLS, YYNGEE. With 2 bases removed from V and 1 base from J, the gap between germline ends came to 4 bases. The CDR3 nucleotides are TGTGCCAGCAGCGTTCGGAGCAATCAGCCCCAGCATTTT. Translated, it gives CASSVRSNQPQHF.

This clone was seen just once. V and J are TRBV4-1 and TRBJ2-7, with a possible D match to TRBD2 (6 bases). Trimming shortened V by 3 bases and J by 0 bases, and 9 bases separated the two germline ends. Germline CDR1 and CDR2: MGHRA and YSYEKL. The CDR3 is made up of 14 amino acids. This CDR3 is CASSHAGSSYEQYF. The DNA for the CDR3 is TGCGCCAGCAGCCATGCGGGGAGCTCCTACGAGCAGTACTTC.

The chain uses TRBV2 and TRBJ2-2, with D unresolved. Looked up from germline, CDR1 is SNHLY and CDR2 is FYNNEI. The CDR3 runs to 13 residues. Trimming took 5 bases from V and 0 from J, leaving 4 bases between them. The CDR3 nucleotides are TGTGCCAGCAGTCAAACGAACACCGGGGAGCTGTTTTTT. Amino acids: CASSQTNTGELFF.

Worth noting for this clone: Other DNA sequences from this sample encode an identical CDR3 as well. The chain has TRBV27 and TRBJ2-7; no clear D. Germline V CDR1 and CDR2: MNHEY, SMNVEV (reference sequence). The length of the CDR3 is 13 residues. V lost 0 bases and J 1 base, leaving 4 bases between the germline ends. In nucleotides, the CDR3 is TGTGCCAGCAGTTTATCCCAATCCTACGAGCAGTACTTC. Amino acids: CASSLSQSYEQYF.

This clone has a single count. The V gene is TRBV7-9, the J gene TRBJ2-1, with 9 positions matching TRBD1. The CDR3 is 13 amino acids. Germline CDR1 is SEHNR and CDR2 is FQNEAQ (reference sequence). V was pared by 8 bases and J by 8 bases, with 7 bases of the junction left unmatched. The CDR3 DNA follows: TGTGCCAGCCGGGACAGGGAATACGATGAGCAGTTCTTC. Protein sequence: CASRDREYDEQFF.

This clone was found once. The chain employs TRBV20-1 and TRBJ2-5; D remains unclear. Germline CDR1 is DFQATT and CDR2 is SNEGSKA (reference sequence). V lost 5 bases and J lost 2, with 6 bases in between. This CDR3 has 11 residues. CDR3 in DNA: TGCAGTGCTTCGGGTCAAGAGACCCAGTACTTC. Encoded protein: CSASGQETQYF.

The sample holds a few counts of this clone. The chain recombines TRBV28 with TRBJ1-6, with 8 bases that match TRBD1. Germline V gene sequence: CDR1 MDHEN, CDR2 SYDVKM. The CDR3 is 16 residues long. V shed 4 bases and J 9 bases; nucleotides not matched to a gene: 11. CDR3 DNA sequence: TGTGCCAGCAGTTCCGGACAGGGTAGATGGAGTTCACCCCTCCACTTT. It is translated as CASSSGQGRWSSPLHF.

The rearrangement joins TRBV12-3 or TRBV12-4 to TRBJ2-2, with D perhaps TRBD2 (6 bases). The CDR3 contains 11 residues. CDR3 loop: CAAGGAGELFF. The CDR3 bases are TGTGCTGCGGGCGGGGCCGGGGAGCTGTTTTTT.

The chain employs TRBV7-9 and TRBJ2-3; TRBD2 matches at 9 bases. The CDR3 spans 17 residues. The germline V gene encodes CDR1 SEHNR and CDR2 FQNEAQ (reference sequence). The V gene end was trimmed by 5 bases and the J gene end by 0 bases; junction bases not matched to a gene: 9. The CDR3 spells CASSHPSGMASTDTQYF. DNA for the CDR3: TGTGCCAGCAGCCACCCTAGCGGGATGGCAAGCACAGATACGCAGTATTTT.